A selection of T cell receptor beta chains follows, all from one sample in a study of blood T cells in healthy people across ages. TCRdb fed the 5' RACE reads into MiXCR, producing one record per CDR3 protein. In the table there are roughly 410,000 distinct CDR3 sequences, 50% to 60% of which are singletons. Sequenced: blood. The receptor source for this set is a man in his 60s in good health. Both conserved end residues are part of each CDR3. A D gene is named only where the DNA matches it firmly. Clone size is given for some rows only: seen once, a few or many times, or a class if the clone is expanded.

DNA	CDR3	length	V	D	size	J
TGTGCCAGCAGCTTTGGGACCAAAAACATTCAGTACTTC	CASSFGTKNIQYF	13	TRBV5-6	.	few	TRBJ2-4
TGTGCCAGCAGCTTAGGGGGGGATTGGAGGAATCAGCCCCAGCATTTT	CASSLGGDWRNQPQHF	16	TRBV7-2	.	.	TRBJ1-5
TGCGCCAGCAGCCAAGATTTTGGCCAACCTCCGTACTTC	CASSQDFGQPPYF	13	TRBV4-3	.	many	TRBJ2-5
TGCGCCAGCAGCTTCTTAGCGGGTGTATCCTACAATGAGCAGTTCTTC	CASSFLAGVSYNEQFF	16	TRBV5-1	TRBD2	many	TRBJ2-1
TGTGCCAGCAGCTCTCGGGGGGAAAGGGGGACTTCACCCCTCCACTTT	CASSSRGERGTSPLHF	16	TRBV13	.	.	TRBJ1-6
TGTGCCAGCAGCCCCGAGGCGGCTACAGGGCGCTACGAGCAGTACTTC	CASSPEAATGRYEQYF	16	TRBV6-7	.	.	TRBJ2-7
TGCAGCGTCATGACAGGGGGCGATTTAGGCTACACCTTC	CSVMTGGDLGYTF	13	TRBV29-1	TRBD1	.	TRBJ1-2
TGTGCCAGCAGTCTGGACAGGAGCACAGATACGCAGTATTTT	CASSLDRSTDTQYF	14	TRBV25-1	TRBD1	many	TRBJ2-3
TGTGCCAGCAGCCCAACCGGGTCATCTAGCACAGATACGCAGTATTTT	CASSPTGSSSTDTQYF	16	TRBV28	.	few	TRBJ2-3
TGTGCCAGCAGTTACTTGCCTCAGGGGAACTACGAGCAGTACTTC	CASSYLPQGNYEQYF	15	TRBV6-5	.	.	TRBJ2-7
TGTGCCAGCAGTTTTCTCACAGGGGTTGGTAAAAACATTCAGTACTTC	CASSFLTGVGKNIQYF	16	TRBV6-6	TRBD1	.	TRBJ2-4
TGTGCCAGCAGCAGATTGAACCAGGACAGAGTTAGCACAGATGCGCAGTATTTT	CASSRLNQDRVSTDAQYF	18	TRBV5-5	.	.	TRBJ2-3
TGTGCCAGCAGCTCGACGACAGGGGGCGTTTTCCATGGCTACACCTTC	CASSSTTGGVFHGYTF	16	TRBV7-9	TRBD1	.	TRBJ1-2
TGTGCCAGCAGTTTTACGGGGAGGGCGGTCCTAGATACGCAGTATTTT	CASSFTGRAVLDTQYF	16	TRBV28	TRBD2	.	TRBJ2-3
TGTGCCAGCAGCCAGGCTACAGGGACCCAAGAGACCCAGTACTTC	CASSQATGTQETQYF	15	TRBV4-2	.	.	TRBJ2-5
TGCAGCGTTTTACAGGGCAATCAGCCCCAGCATTTT	CSVLQGNQPQHF	12	TRBV29-1	.	.	TRBJ1-5
TGTGCCAGCAGCGCCAAGAACACCGGGGAGCTGTTTTTT	CASSAKNTGELFF	13	TRBV7-3	.	.	TRBJ2-2
TGTGCCAGCAGCGTAATGTCTGACACGCAGTATTTT	CASSVMSDTQYF	12	TRBV9	.	few	TRBJ2-3
TGCAGTGCTAGACGAGGGACGCACTCCTACGAGCAGTACTTC	CSARRGTHSYEQYF	14	TRBV20-1	.	.	TRBJ2-7
TGTGCCAGCAGTCCGGGACTAGCTCTGGACTACGAGCAGTACTTC	CASSPGLALDYEQYF	15	TRBV12-3/TRBV12-4	TRBD2	few	TRBJ2-7
TGTGCCAGCAGCTCCTGGGCAGGGGGGGAGCTGTTTTTT	CASSSWAGGELFF	13	TRBV7-3	.	.	TRBJ2-2
TGTGCCAGCAGTTTCGGGAGAGGGAGGGCAGATACGCAGTATTTT	CASSFGRGRADTQYF	15	TRBV12-3/TRBV12-4	TRBD2	.	TRBJ2-3
TGTGCCAGCAGCCCCCGGGCGGGCCTCCAAGAGACCCAGTACTTC	CASSPRAGLQETQYF	15	TRBV7-6	.	few	TRBJ2-5
TGTGCCAGCAGTGAGAGACTAGCGGGAGTCGCGGAGACCCAGTACTTC	CASSERLAGVAETQYF	16	TRBV2	TRBD2	once	TRBJ2-5
TGCGCCAGCAGCCAAGATCCTCGATCCTACGAGCAGTACTTC	CASSQDPRSYEQYF	14	TRBV4-3	.	few	TRBJ2-7
TGTGCCAGCAGCTTAGGGGGAGGGGGGAGCAATGAGCAGTTCTTC	CASSLGGGGSNEQFF	15	TRBV7-2	.	.	TRBJ2-1
TGTGCCATCAATGCTCAGCTGGGGGCAGATACGCAGTATTTT	CAINAQLGADTQYF	14	TRBV10-3	.	.	TRBJ2-3
TGCAGCGTTGAAACGGGACAGGGGATAGGTGGCTACACCTTC	CSVETGQGIGGYTF	14	TRBV29-1	TRBD1	.	TRBJ1-2
TGTGCCACCCCCGACAGGGTCGGAACTAACTATGGCTACACCTTC	CATPDRVGTNYGYTF	15	TRBV6-6	TRBD1	.	TRBJ1-2
TGTGCCAGCTCACAAGGGACTACCAGAAGCACAGATACGCAGTATTTT	CASSQGTTRSTDTQYF	16	TRBV18	TRBD2	.	TRBJ2-3
TGCGCCAGCAGCCAAGATGGGGCGGGCTCCTACGAGCAGTACTTC	CASSQDGAGSYEQYF	15	TRBV4-3	.	.	TRBJ2-7
TGCAGTGGGGCGGCAGGTGAGGAAAAACTGTTTTTT	CSGAAGEEKLFF	12	TRBV20-1	.	.	TRBJ1-4
TGTGCCAGCGACGGGACTCCCCAAGAGACCCAGTACTTC	CASDGTPQETQYF	13	TRBV25-1	.	many	TRBJ2-5
TGCGCCAGCAGCCAGGGGACAGGGGTTTTTGGGCAGTACTTC	CASSQGTGVFGQYF	14	TRBV4-3	TRBD1	.	TRBJ2-7
TGTGCCAGCAGTTATTCAGGCGGGGGGGTATTTGGGCAGTACTTC	CASSYSGGGVFGQYF	15	TRBV6-5	TRBD2	.	TRBJ2-5
TGTGCCAGCCTCCTAGCGGGACGCCAAGAGACCCAGTACTTC	CASLLAGRQETQYF	14	TRBV7-2	TRBD2	.	TRBJ2-5
TGTGCCAGCAGCAGAGGGGGACAGGGCGTCTACGAGCAGTACTTC	CASSRGGQGVYEQYF	15	TRBV6-1	TRBD1	.	TRBJ2-7
TGTGCCAGCAGCTTTGGAGGATACTACGAGCAGTACTTC	CASSFGGYYEQYF	13	TRBV7-2	.	.	TRBJ2-7
TGTGCCAGCAGCCTGAGTTCGCAATGGGGCTACACCTTC	CASSLSSQWGYTF	13	TRBV7-2	.	.	TRBJ1-2
TGTGCCAGTTTTAGCGGGAGGGCCGGAAGCTCCTACAATGAGCAGTTCTTC	CASFSGRAGSSYNEQFF	17	TRBV7-9	TRBD2	.	TRBJ2-1
TGCGCCAGCAGTGCCGACAGGAGACGCTCCCACGAGCAGTACTTC	CASSADRRRSHEQYF	15	TRBV27	.	.	TRBJ2-7
TGTGCCAGCAGCTTAGGAGGGATGTTCTCCTACGAGCAGTACTTC	CASSLGGMFSYEQYF	15	TRBV7-2	.	.	TRBJ2-7
TGCGCCAGCAGCCCGGGACGACCGGGAGATACGCAGTATTTT	CASSPGRPGDTQYF	14	TRBV5-1	.	.	TRBJ2-3
TGTGCCACCCAAATAGCGGGGGGCACAGATACGCAGTATTTT	CATQIAGGTDTQYF	14	TRBV7-2	TRBD2	.	TRBJ2-3
TGTGCCAGCAGTGGTACTAGCGGTGGCCTGGGGGAGCAGTACTTC	CASSGTSGGLGEQYF	15	TRBV2	TRBD2	many	TRBJ2-7
TGTGCCAGCAGCCCCCAGTACCAAGAGACCCAGTACTTC	CASSPQYQETQYF	13	TRBV7-2	.	.	TRBJ2-5
TGTGCCAGCAGCTCCCCGCCAAACATTCAGTACTTC	CASSSPPNIQYF	12	TRBV7-9	.	.	TRBJ2-4
TGCGCCAGGTCCCCCCAGCATTTT	CARSPQHF	8	TRBV10-2	.	.	TRBJ1-5
TGCAGTGCTAGAGCCGGGACACTATACAATGAGCAGTACTTC	CSARAGTLYNEQYF	14	TRBV20-1	.	.	TRBJ2-7
TGCAGTGCTAGAGATGGAAACGGGAGTGGGGAGACCCAGTACTTC	CSARDGNGSGETQYF	15	TRBV20-1	.	.	TRBJ2-5
TGTGCCAGCAGCCCTGGACTAGCGGGGGAAAGGGGATACGAGCAGTACTTC	CASSPGLAGERGYEQYF	17	TRBV7-8	TRBD2	.	TRBJ2-7
TGTGCCAGCAGTTCTCAGATAGAAGTCGGGGAAGGAGAGACCCAGTACTTC	CASSSQIEVGEGETQYF	17	TRBV28	.	.	TRBJ2-5
TGTGCCAGCAGGACTAGCCTCCTCTCTGGGGCCAACGTCCTGACTTTC	CASRTSLLSGANVLTF	16	TRBV7-9	TRBD2	few	TRBJ2-6